These 9 T cell receptor beta chains originate from one sample sequenced in a study of OX40 agonist ivuxolimab in advanced cancers. TCRdb keeps only in-frame clones here, not all; method: immunoSEQ multiplex PCR. The sample lists 50,000 to 60,000 clones; approximately 90% were seen once. This sample comprised CD4+ or CD8+ T cells sorted from blood, obtained in a trial of the OX40 agonist ivuxolimab. These receptors came from an adult with an advanced solid tumor such as melanoma, head and neck, liver or kidney cancer.

The V gene is TRBV5-1, the J gene TRBJ2-3; the match to TRBD2 covers 11 bases. The CDR3 spans 15 residues. Germline values: CDR1 SGHRS, CDR2 YFSETQ. The V and J ends lost 2 bases and 4 bases, in that order; junction bases with no gene match: 3. In nucleotides, the CDR3 is TGCGCCAGCAGCTTCACTAGCGGGAGCTCAGATACGCAGTATTTT. Protein: CASSFTSGSSDTQYF.

The rearrangement uses TRBV15 and TRBJ2-6, with unresolved D. Germline values: CDR1 LNHNV, CDR2 YYDKDF (reference sequence). This CDR3 has 16 residues. Between the trimmed V and J ends, which lost 1 base and 1 base, there was a span of 8 bases. CDR3: CATSRVGKSGANVLTF. The DNA for the CDR3 is TGTGCCACCAGCAGAGTAGGGAAATCTGGGGCCAACGTCCTGACTTTC.

The V gene is TRBV15, the J gene TRBJ1-4; tentative D call: TRBD1 (5 bases). V lost 1 base and J lost 8, with 17 bases in between. Germline CDR1 LNHNV, CDR2 YYDKDF (reference sequence). The CDR3 contains 16 residues. CDR3 sequence: CATSRVRDGVWEKLFF. The CDR3 nucleotides read TGTGCCACCAGCAGAGTTAGGGACGGGGTTTGGGAAAAACTGTTTTTT.

The table lists this clone with a few counts. The V call is TRBV6-5, the J call TRBJ1-5; TRBD1 matches at 7 bases. Per the germline V gene, CDR1 is MNHEY and CDR2 is SVGAGI. J was trimmed by 4 bases and V by 7 bases; bases with no gene match: 4. The CDR3 consists of 13 residues. In DNA form, the CDR3 reads TGTGCCAGCACCCGGGACAGAAATCAGCCCCAGCATTTT. Translation: CASTRDRNQPQHF.

This chain connects TRBV27 to TRBJ2-1; 8 bases align to TRBD2. Germline V CDR1 and CDR2: MNHEY, SMNVEV (reference sequence). The CDR3 is 13 residues long. V lost 8 bases to trimming and J lost 8 bases; unmatched junction nucleotides: 8. The CDR3 sequence is CASGTSRTDEQFF. DNA for the CDR3: TGTGCCAGCGGGACTAGTCGTACCGATGAGCAGTTCTTC.

The gene calls are TRBV7-6 and TRBJ1-2, with D perhaps TRBD1 (5 bases). The ends were cut back, 5 bases at V and 2 bases at J, with 12 bases in the middle. Germline CDR1 is SGHVS and CDR2 is FNYEAQ. The CDR3 sequence is 14 residues long. CDR3 DNA: TGTGCCAGCAGCCCAACAGGCCCGAACTATGGCTACACCTTC. This gives the protein CASSPTGPNYGYTF.

This clone has a handful of counts. The chain couples TRBV7-2 to TRBJ1-2, with D uncertain. Trimming shortened V by 7 bases and J by 3 bases, and 9 bases separated the two germline ends. Germline CDR1 is SGHTA and CDR2 is FQGNSA. The CDR3 runs to 12 residues. The CDR3 is CASTMNYYGYTF. The CDR3 region has the DNA TGTGCCAGCACCATGAATTACTATGGCTACACCTTC.

This clone was picked up a small number of times. The chain couples TRBV7-2 to TRBJ2-7; 14 bases are a match to TRBD2. After removal of 5 bases from V and 7 bases from J, the junction contained 16 bases not matched to a gene. The CDR3 sequence is 18 residues long. Germline V lookup: CDR1 SGHTA, CDR2 FQGNSA. The DNA of the CDR3 is TGTGCCAGCAGCCGTTCCGGGACTAGCGGGAGTGGGGTGGGAGAGCAGTACTTC. This encodes CASSRSGTSGSGVGEQYF.

V and J are TRBV6-5 and TRBJ2-7; D is perhaps TRBD1 (6 bases). The V end lost 5 bases, the J end lost 6 bases, and 17 bases lay between the germline ends. The CDR3 covers 14 residues. The germline V gene encodes CDR1 MNHEY and CDR2 SVGAGI. The CDR3 loop is CASSGQPPRSEQYF. In DNA form, the CDR3 reads TGTGCCAGCAGTGGACAGCCCCCTAGGAGCGAGCAGTACTTC.